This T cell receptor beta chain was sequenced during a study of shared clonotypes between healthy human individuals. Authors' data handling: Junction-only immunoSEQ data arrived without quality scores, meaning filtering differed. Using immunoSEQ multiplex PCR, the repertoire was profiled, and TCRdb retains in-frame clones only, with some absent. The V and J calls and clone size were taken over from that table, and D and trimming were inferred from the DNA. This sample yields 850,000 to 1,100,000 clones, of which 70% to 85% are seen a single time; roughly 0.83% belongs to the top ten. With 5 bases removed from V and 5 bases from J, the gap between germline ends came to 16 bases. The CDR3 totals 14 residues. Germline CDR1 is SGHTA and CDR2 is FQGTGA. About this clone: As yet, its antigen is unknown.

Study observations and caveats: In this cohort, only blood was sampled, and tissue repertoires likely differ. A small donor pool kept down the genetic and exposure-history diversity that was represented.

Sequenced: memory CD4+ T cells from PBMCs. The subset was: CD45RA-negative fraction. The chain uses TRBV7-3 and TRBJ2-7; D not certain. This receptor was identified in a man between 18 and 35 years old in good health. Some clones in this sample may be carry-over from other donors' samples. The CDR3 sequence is CASSPGVVGNEQYF. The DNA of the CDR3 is TGTGCCAGCAGCCCGGGCGTGGTGGGAAACGAGCAGTACTTC.